The T cell receptor beta chain described here comes from a study of blood T cell repertoires in COVID-19. Study background: COVID-19 samples, acute and convalescent, were from the United States, Italy and Spain. Sources were T cells, B-cell-depleted T cells, or PBMCs; the material itself was cDNA or gDNA.

In the study's own analysis: Scientists estimated how many nucleated cells there were by amplifying reference gene primers. Clones were sequenced by immunoSEQ multiplex PCR, and TCRdb holds only the in-frame ones, with some missing. V and J calls and clone size follow that table, whereas D and trimming were derived from the DNA. The sample lists roughly 340,000 clones; around nine tenths were seen once. Germline-derived CDR1 and CDR2 are SGDLS and YYNGEE. With 4 bases removed from V and 6 bases from J, the gap between germline ends came to 19 bases. The CDR3 length is 15 residues. Sequencing used peripheral blood. This chain links TRBV9 with TRBJ1-1; possible D gene TRBD1, 5 bases. This TCR was recovered from a woman between 18 and 30 years old who had recovered from COVID-19. DNA for the CDR3: TGTGCCAGCAGCCCCCCTACTTTGCAGGGCGCTGAAGCTTTCTTT. Translation gives CASSPPTLQGAEAFF.